These 27 T cell receptor beta chains came from one sample sequenced in a study of T cell responses to AZD1222 COVID-19 vaccine. Using immunoSEQ multiplex PCR, the repertoire was profiled, and TCRdb retains in-frame clones only, with some absent. The data show 90,000 to 120,000 clones, more than 75% seen once. The material was peripheral blood, obtained on day 0 of AZD1222 vaccination. The receptors originated from an adult in good health.

This clone has just one count. This chain links TRBV5-4 with TRBJ2-2; D unresolved. V lost 2 bases to trimming and J lost 1 base, with 6 bases between them. The CDR3 loop spans 14 amino acids. Germline CDR1 is SGHNT and CDR2 is YYREEE (reference sequence). CDR3 residues: CASSFGRNTGELFF. DNA for the CDR3: TGTGCCAGCAGCTTCGGCAGGAACACCGGGGAGCTGTTTTTT.

The table lists this clone with a count of one. Within the sample, other DNA sequences also encode this same CDR3. The V and J genes are TRBV5-8 and TRBJ2-3, with 9 nucleotides matching TRBD1. This CDR3 contains 15 residues. Germline V lookup: CDR1 SGHTS, CDR2 YDEGEE. V shed 4 bases and J 4 bases; nucleotides not matched to a gene: 7. In nucleotides, the CDR3 is TGTGCCAGCAGCCGGACGCGGACAGGGGCAGATACGCAGTATTTT. Amino acids: CASSRTRTGADTQYF.

This chain joins TRBV19 and TRBJ2-6; 11 bases map to TRBD2. The CDR3 runs to 18 residues. CDR1 and CDR2 from the germline V gene are LNHDA and SQIVND (reference sequence). The V gene end was trimmed by 2 bases and the J gene end by 0 bases; junction bases not matched to a gene: 3. The CDR3 DNA reads as TGTGCCAGTAGTATAACTAGCGGGGGTTTCTCTGGGGCCAACGTCCTGACTTTC. Encoded protein: CASSITSGGFSGANVLTF.

The chain combines TRBV7-2 with TRBJ2-5, with 7 positions matching TRBD2. Unmatched junction bases numbered 11, after V lost 1 base and J lost 3 bases. CDR3 length: 17 amino acids. The germline V gene encodes CDR1 SGHTA and CDR2 FQGNSA. The CDR3 bases are TGTGCCAGCAGCTTAGGCTACGTCGGCGGGGGAGAAGAGACCCAGTACTTC. Its translation: CASSLGYVGGGEETQYF. The complete variable domain, with remaining parts taken from reference TRBV7-2 and TRBJ2-5, reads GAGVSQSPSNKVTEKGKDVELRCDPISGHTALYWYRQSLGQGLEFLIYFQGNSAPDKSGLPSDRFSAERTGGSVSTLTIQRTQQEDSAVYLCASSLGYVGGGEETQYFGPGTRLLVL.

The V call is TRBV5-4, the J call TRBJ1-1, with TRBD1 as a possible D gene (5 bases). V dropped 4 bases and J dropped 4 bases, with 14 bases sitting between them. CDR1 is SGHNT, CDR2 YYREEE, per germline (reference sequence). The CDR3 runs 14 residues. CDR3 DNA: TGTGCCAGCAGCGTGCAAGGGAGGGGCACTGAAGCTTTCTTT. It yields the protein CASSVQGRGTEAFF. Complete variable domain (other parts from reference TRBV5-4 and TRBJ1-1): ETGVTQSPTHLIKTRGQQVTLRCSSQSGHNTVSWYQQALGQGPQFIFQYYREEENGRGNFPPRFSGLQFPNYSSELNVNALELDDSALYLCASSVQGRGTEAFFGQGTRLTVV.

Only one count was recorded for this clone. This chain uses TRBV3-1 (or the pseudogene TRBV3-2) with TRBJ2-1; D is perhaps TRBD2 (6 bases). The CDR3 runs 12 residues. Trimming stripped 4 bases from V and 9 bases from J, with 10 bases between. CDR1 and CDR2 from the germline V gene are LGHDT and YNNKEL (reference sequence). The CDR3 coding sequence is TGTGCCAGCAGCCGACTAGTTAGTGAGCAGTTCTTC. Translated: CASSRLVSEQFF.

CDR3 residues: CASSLWGQTYEQYF. Written as DNA, the CDR3 is TGTGCCAGCAGTTTGTGGGGACAAACTTACGAGCAGTACTTC. The chain couples TRBV27 to TRBJ2-7, with D possibly matching TRBD1 (6 bases). The germline V and J ends were trimmed by 3 bases and 4 bases, with 13 bases remaining between them. The CDR3 loop spans 14 amino acids. The V gene's germline CDR1 is MNHEY and CDR2 SMNVEV (reference sequence).

A few counts support this clone. V is TRBV28 and J is TRBJ2-7, with D possibly matching TRBD2 (6 bases). Between the trimmed V and J ends, which lost 6 bases and 3 bases, there was a span of 24 bases. Germline V gene sequence: CDR1 MDHEN, CDR2 SYDVKM. The CDR3 consists of 17 residues. The DNA for the CDR3 is TGTGCCAGCAGCACCCCTCTGGGGAGCGGGCGGGGCTACGAGCAGTACTTC. Translation: CASSTPLGSGRGYEQYF.

This clone was detected only a few times. CDR3 nucleotide sequence: TGCAGTGCTAGAGATGGCTATGGCTACACCTTC. Protein sequence: CSARDGYGYTF. The chain combines TRBV20-1 with TRBJ1-2; D not certain. Germline assignment: CDR1 DFQATT and CDR2 SNEGSKA (reference sequence). The V gene lost 0 bases and the J gene lost 4 bases, with 3 bases spanning the gap. This CDR3 is built from 11 residues.

The chain employs TRBV3-1 (or the pseudogene TRBV3-2) and TRBJ1-1, with a weak D call TRBD1 (6 bases). The CDR3 extends over 14 amino acids. CDR1 is LGHDT, CDR2 YNNKEL, per germline (reference sequence). Between the trimmed V and J ends, which lost 5 bases and 1 base, there was a span of 11 bases. Written as DNA, the CDR3 is TGTGCCAGCAGCAGAAGGGGGGCGAACACTGAAGCTTTCTTT. It encodes CASSRRGANTEAFF.

V is TRBV9 and J is TRBJ1-6; no clear D. Germline CDR1 reads SGDLS; CDR2 reads YYNGEE. V was clipped by 4 bases and J by 0 bases, with 8 bases between them. This CDR3 comprises 15 residues. The CDR3, as DNA: TGTGCCAGCAGCCAATCTGGCTCCTATAATTCACCCCTCCACTTT. Protein sequence: CASSQSGSYNSPLHF.

The rearrangement links TRBV9 to TRBJ2-7, with 10 bases that match TRBD2. The CDR3 has 15 residues. From germline, CDR1 is SGDLS and CDR2 YYNGEE. The V and J ends lost 3 bases and 4 bases, in that order; junction bases with no gene match: 7. The CDR3 DNA sequence: TGTGCCAGCAGCGCGTCCCCTAGCGGGGGATACGAGCAGTACTTC. It specifies CASSASPSGGYEQYF.

The J gene is TRBJ1-3, the V gene TRBV9; D unclear. The CDR3 runs to 14 residues. Deletions cut 3 bases from V and 1 base from J, with 8 bases between. CDR1 SGDLS and CDR2 YYNGEE come from the germline V gene. The CDR3 DNA sequence: TGTGCCAGCAGCGCGACCCCATCTGGAAACACCATATATTTT. Encoded protein: CASSATPSGNTIYF.

The rearrangement links TRBV6-6 to TRBJ1-1, with 7 nucleotides matching TRBD1. The CDR3 totals 16 residues. Germline V lookup: CDR1 MNHNY, CDR2 SVGAGI (reference sequence). V was clipped by 5 bases and J by 1 base; unmatched bases: 10. The CDR3 is CASSRIRQGRNTEAFF. CDR3 nucleotides: TGTGCCAGCAGTCGAATCCGACAGGGAAGGAACACTGAAGCTTTCTTT.

Here the CDR3 reads CASNSDRLTPINTIYF. CDR3 DNA sequence: TGTGCCAGCAACTCGGACAGGCTAACACCTATAAACACCATATATTTT. The chain couples TRBV28 to TRBJ1-3, with TRBD1 matching 7 bases. V shed 7 bases, J shed 6 bases, and the junction held 15 bases outside the gene matches. The CDR3 extends over 16 amino acids. Per the germline V gene, CDR1 is MDHEN and CDR2 is SYDVKM.

The table lists this clone with a count of one. As DNA, the CDR3 is TGTGCCAGCAGCGTTACCGGGACGGCCCAGGGCGAGCAGTACTTC. Translated, it gives CASSVTGTAQGEQYF. The chain recombines TRBV7-3 with TRBJ2-7; TRBD1 or TRBD2 may be the D gene (5 bases each). Trimming shortened V by 5 bases and J by 6 bases, and 20 bases separated the two germline ends. The germline gives CDR1 SGHTA, CDR2 FQGTGA. The CDR3 is made up of 15 amino acids.

The J gene is TRBJ1-6, the V gene TRBV7-9, with 8 nucleotides matching TRBD1. The CDR3 is 16 residues long. V lost 1 base and J lost 7; bases outside the gene matches: 6. Germline CDR1 SEHNR, CDR2 FQNEAQ (reference sequence). The CDR3 loop is CASSLVGQVANSPLHF. The CDR3 nucleotides read TGTGCCAGCAGCTTAGTGGGACAGGTAGCGAATTCACCCCTCCACTTT.

The chain uses TRBV4-2 and TRBJ2-5; maybe TRBD2 (8 bases). CDR1 LGHNA and CDR2 YNFKEQ come from the germline V gene. V lost 0 bases, J lost 2 bases, and 16 bases lay in between. This CDR3 region has 17 residues. CDR3 loop: CASSQERGPSGQETQYF. CDR3 nucleotide sequence: TGTGCCAGCAGCCAAGAAAGGGGGCCTAGCGGGCAAGAGACCCAGTACTTC.

V is TRBV19 and J is TRBJ2-7; tentative D call: TRBD1 (5 bases). The V gene's germline CDR1 is LNHDA and CDR2 SQIVND (reference sequence). CDR3 length: 13 residues. V shed 4 bases and J shed 2 bases, with 9 bases lying between them. This chain's CDR3 is CASSSSRAYEQYF. Written as DNA, the CDR3 is TGTGCCAGTAGTAGCTCCAGGGCCTACGAGCAGTACTTC.

This clone has a single count. The J gene is TRBJ1-4, the V gene TRBV6-2 or TRBV6-3, with D possibly TRBD1 on 5 matching bases. CDR3 length: 16 amino acids. Germline V gives CDR1 MNHEY, CDR2 SVGEGT. Trimming pared 5 bases from V and 7 bases from J, leaving 20 bases between. DNA of the CDR3: TGTGCCAGCAGTCGCCCCCCGGGACGAGTTGGTGAAAAACTGTTTTTT. Its translation: CASSRPPGRVGEKLFF.

This chain links TRBV5-1 with TRBJ2-3; TRBD2 agrees at 11 bases. Germline assignment: CDR1 SGHRS and CDR2 YFSETQ. This CDR3 spans 18 amino acids. V lost 4 bases to trimming and J lost 3 bases; unmatched junction nucleotides: 13. For the CDR3, the DNA is TGCGCCAGCAGCCCACTAATTAGCGGGGGGGCTGGGACAGATACGCAGTATTTT. Amino acid sequence: CASSPLISGGAGTDTQYF.

The chain combines TRBV5-1 with TRBJ1-6; D is undetermined. Looked up from germline, CDR1 is SGHRS and CDR2 is YFSETQ. V gave up 4 bases and J gave up 6 bases, with 8 bases separating them. The CDR3 loop spans 13 amino acids. The CDR3 protein is CASSPLGNSPLHF. In DNA, the CDR3 is TGCGCCAGCAGCCCCCTGGGTAATTCACCCCTCCACTTT.

As regards this clone: A junction end diverges from the germline sequence, so it may reflect a read error. J is TRBJ1-2 and V is TRBV5-1, with unresolved D. Germline CDR1 and CDR2: SGHRS and YFSETQ. The CDR3 length is 13 residues. This CDR3 is CASGFGLGYGYTF. CDR3 DNA sequence: TGCGCCAGCGGCTTCGGCCTGGGATATGGCTACACCTTC.

This clone has only a few counts. This rearrangement joins TRBV6-4 to TRBJ2-5; tentative D call: TRBD2 (5 bases). The ends were cut back, 3 bases at V and 3 bases at J, with 20 bases in the middle. The CDR3 has 17 amino acids. Germline V gives CDR1 MRHNA, CDR2 SNTAGT. Written as DNA, the CDR3 is TGTGCCAGCAGTGAGCCCCAGCGGAGCGACAACAAAGAGACCCAGTACTTC. This sequence encodes CASSEPQRSDNKETQYF.

The rearrangement uses TRBV11-2 and TRBJ2-2, with 7 bases aligning to TRBD1. The junction had 10 bases not matched to a gene; V was cut back by 2 bases and J by 4 bases. This CDR3 has 17 residues. Germline lookup yields CDR1 SGHAT and CDR2 FQNNGV. The CDR3 loop reads CASSLRTRGQGTGELFF. The CDR3 DNA reads as TGTGCCAGCAGCTTAAGGACGAGGGGGCAGGGCACCGGGGAGCTGTTTTTT. Complete variable domain (other parts from reference TRBV11-2 and TRBJ2-2): EAGVAQSPRYKIIEKRQSVAFWCNPISGHATLYWYQQILGQGPKLLIQFQNNGVVDDSQLPKDRFSAERLKGVDSTLKIQPAKLEDSAVYLCASSLRTRGQGTGELFFGEGSRLTVL.

The chain joins TRBV7-9 to TRBJ2-7; 8 bases are a match to TRBD1. Trimming cost V 2 bases and J 0 bases; bases outside gene matches: 6. This CDR3 comprises 16 residues. Germline CDR1 reads SEHNR; CDR2 reads FQNEAQ (reference sequence). CDR3 amino acids: CASSLKRQGSSYEQYF. CDR3 bases: TGTGCCAGCAGCTTAAAACGACAGGGGAGCTCCTACGAGCAGTACTTC.

The chain is built from TRBV27 and TRBJ2-1; D may be TRBD1 (5 bases). With 2 bases removed from V and 6 bases from J, the gap between germline ends came to 14 bases. CDR1 MNHEY and CDR2 SMNVEV come from the germline V gene (reference sequence). This CDR3 is 15 amino acids long. The CDR3 spells CASSLVGGAGNEQFF. CDR3 nucleotide sequence: TGTGCCAGCAGTTTAGTGGGTGGGGCAGGCAATGAGCAGTTCTTC.